The clone carrying this T cell receptor beta chain has just a few counts. Its specificity is not known. This entry comes from a study of CD4+ T cells in melanoma. Study-wide results and limits: Neoantigen-specific CD4+ T cells in melanoma reportedly had diverse differentiation states. A reported correlation linked neoantigen-specific CD4+ T cells to CD8+, macrophage and B cell function.

Using immunoSEQ multiplex PCR, the repertoire was profiled, and TCRdb retains in-frame clones only, with some absent. The sample holds approximately 14,000 clones, about 66% seen once. V was pared by 3 bases and J by 0 bases, with 6 bases between. The CDR3 contains 14 residues. Germline CDR1 SEHNR, CDR2 FQNEAQ (reference sequence). This TCR derives from a human donor with melanoma. The chain links TRBV7-9 to TRBJ1-5; D ambiguous. The material sequenced was cells from a culture (not recorded whether cultured in vitro). CDR3 in DNA: TGTGCCAGCAGCTTCGTAGATAGCAATCAGCCCCAGCATTTT. It codes for CASSFVDSNQPQHF.